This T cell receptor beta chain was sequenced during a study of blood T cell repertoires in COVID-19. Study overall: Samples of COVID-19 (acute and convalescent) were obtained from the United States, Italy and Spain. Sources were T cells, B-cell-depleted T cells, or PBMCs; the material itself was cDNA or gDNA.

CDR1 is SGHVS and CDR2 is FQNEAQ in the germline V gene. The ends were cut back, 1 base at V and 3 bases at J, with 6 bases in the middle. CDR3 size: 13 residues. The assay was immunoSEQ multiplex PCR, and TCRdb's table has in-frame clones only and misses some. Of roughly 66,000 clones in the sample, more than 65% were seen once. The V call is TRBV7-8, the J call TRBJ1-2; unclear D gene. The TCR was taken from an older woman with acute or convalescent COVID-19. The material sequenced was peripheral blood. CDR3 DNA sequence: TGTGCCAGCAGCTTAGGAACGGACTATGGCTACACCTTC. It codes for CASSLGTDYGYTF.